One and the same sample provided the 20 T cell receptor beta chains below, sequenced in a study of cytomegalovirus exposure and HLA in healthy donors. The primer mix had 60 Vbeta and 13 Jbeta primers. The assay was immunoSEQ multiplex PCR, and TCRdb's table has in-frame clones only and misses some. The table has more than 50,000 clones, about 72% seen once. The sample taken for sequencing was PBMCs. These receptors were taken from a man between 45 and 60 years old in good health and CMV-seropositive.

CDR3 sequence: CATSRDRLAGSETQYF. Written as DNA, the CDR3 is TGTGCCACCAGCAGAGATCGACTAGCGGGTTCAGAGACCCAGTACTTC. The gene calls are TRBV15 and TRBJ2-5, with 10 bases fitting TRBD2. The germline V gene has CDR1 LNHNV and CDR2 YYDKDF (reference sequence). The CDR3 has 16 amino acids. The V segment lost 0 bases and the J segment 4 bases; nucleotides outside the gene matches: 5.

The chain joins TRBV18 to TRBJ1-4, with D possibly being TRBD1 (5 bases). Trimming shortened V by 6 bases and J by 8 bases, and 13 bases separated the two germline ends. Germline lookup yields CDR1 KGHSH and CDR2 LQKENI. The CDR3 runs 13 residues. The CDR3 DNA reads as TGTGCCAGCTCCCTTCGGCGGGGGGAAAAACTGTTTTTT. Translating it yields CASSLRRGEKLFF.

This clone was found a few times. The V and J genes are TRBV28 and TRBJ2-1; 7 bases line up with TRBD2. Per the germline V gene, CDR1 is MDHEN and CDR2 is SYDVKM. CDR3 length: 16 amino acids. V dropped 6 bases and J dropped 2; count of bases not matched to a gene: 10. CDR3 bases: TGTGCCAGCAGCCGAAGGGCGGGAGTCGCCTACAATGAGCAGTTCTTC. As protein: CASSRRAGVAYNEQFF. Complete variable domain (other parts from reference TRBV28 and TRBJ2-1): DVKVTQSSRYLVKRTGEKVFLECVQDMDHENMFWYRQDPGLGLRLIYFSYDVKMKEKGDIPEGYSVSREKKERFSLILESASTNQTSMYLCASSRRAGVAYNEQFFGPGTRLTVL.

This chain uses TRBV30 with TRBJ2-7; D possibly corresponds to TRBD2 (6 bases). In germline, CDR1 is GTSNPN, CDR2 SVGIG (reference sequence). This CDR3 spans 13 amino acids. Trimming left V 4 bases short and J 5 bases short, with 15 bases between. The CDR3 bases are TGTGCCTGGACGGGGCGGGAATGGGACGAGCAGTACTTC. As protein: CAWTGREWDEQYF.

This clone has a single count. The chain couples TRBV5-1 to TRBJ2-1; 8 bases line up with TRBD2. Looked up from germline, CDR1 is SGHRS and CDR2 is YFSETQ. J was trimmed by 2 bases and V by 4 bases; bases with no gene match: 5. This CDR3 region has 15 residues. As DNA, the CDR3 is TGCGCCAGCAGCCCGAGCGGGGGCCCCTACAATGAGCAGTTCTTC. Encoded protein: CASSPSGGPYNEQFF.

The chain recombines TRBV5-6 with TRBJ2-5, with 10 positions matching TRBD1. The length of the CDR3 is 15 residues. Germline CDR1 SGHDT, CDR2 YYEEEE. Trimming cost V 3 bases and J 2 bases; bases outside gene matches: 4. The CDR3 coding sequence is TGTGCCAGCAGCTACCCGGGACAGGGGCAAGAGACCCAGTACTTC. Translating gives CASSYPGQGQETQYF. Combining the CDR3 with reference TRBV5-6 and TRBJ2-5 gives the whole variable domain DAGVTQSPTHLIKTRGQQVTLRCSPKSGHDTVSWYQQALGQGPQFIFQYYEEEERQRGNFPDRFSGHQFPNYSSELNVNALLLGDSALYLCASSYPGQGQETQYFGPGTRLLVL.

The genes are TRBV10-3 and TRBJ2-1; a possible D gene is TRBD2 (5 bases). This CDR3 is 15 amino acids long. V was cut by 7 bases and J by 5 bases, with 18 bases left in between. CDR1 ENHRY and CDR2 SYGVKD come from the germline V gene. Here the CDR3 reads CAITPELADDNEQFF. CDR3 bases: TGTGCCATCACCCCCGAGCTAGCAGATGACAATGAGCAGTTCTTC.

This sequence joins TRBV18 and TRBJ1-1; D remains ambiguous. Trimming stripped 3 bases from V and 1 base from J, with 9 bases between. This CDR3 contains 14 residues. Germline V gene lookup returns CDR1 KGHSH and CDR2 LQKENI. CDR3 region: CASSPGQQNTEAFF. In nucleotides, the CDR3 is TGTGCCAGCTCACCTGGGCAGCAGAACACTGAAGCTTTCTTT.

This sequence joins TRBV7-9 and TRBJ2-5, with TRBD2 as a possible D gene (5 bases). Trimming removed 2 bases from V and 5 bases from J, with 9 bases in between. This CDR3 region has 13 residues. The germline V gene has CDR1 SEHNR and CDR2 FQNEAQ (reference sequence). The DNA of the CDR3 is TGTGCCAGCAGCTTATTGGGAGATGAGACCCAGTACTTC. Translated: CASSLLGDETQYF.

The rearrangement links TRBV19 to TRBJ2-6; unclear D gene. The CDR3 is 15 residues long. The germline gives CDR1 LNHDA, CDR2 SQIVND (reference sequence). V was pared by 4 bases and J by 1 base, with 8 bases between. This CDR3 is CASSTTASGANVLTF. Here the CDR3 DNA reads TGTGCCAGTAGTACTACAGCATCTGGGGCCAACGTCCTGACTTTC.

The chain recombines TRBV5-1 with TRBJ1-2; 9 nucleotides line up with TRBD1. CDR1 is SGHRS, CDR2 YFSETQ, per germline. CDR3 length: 16 amino acids. V lost 4 bases to trimming and J lost 2 bases; unmatched junction nucleotides: 9. The CDR3 DNA sequence: TGCGCCAGCAGCGCCTCTGGACAGGGGATAAACTATGGCTACACCTTC. This gives the protein CASSASGQGINYGYTF.

This clone was detected only once. The chain is built from TRBV6-5 and TRBJ1-4; 8 nucleotides match TRBD1. The V gene's germline CDR1 is MNHEY and CDR2 SVGAGI. This CDR3 spans 15 amino acids. J was trimmed by 4 bases and V by 2 bases; bases with no gene match: 3. This CDR3 is CASSYRTGNNEKLFF. As DNA, the CDR3 is TGTGCCAGCAGTTACCGGACAGGGAATAATGAAAAACTGTTTTTT.

The rearrangement links TRBV2 to TRBJ2-1; no definite D call. Trimming cost V 3 bases and J 2 bases, with 8 bases left between them. From germline, CDR1 is SNHLY and CDR2 FYNNEI. The CDR3 is made up of 14 amino acids. The CDR3 DNA follows: TGTGCCAGCAGTGAGGGCAGAGCCTACAATGAGCAGTTCTTC. Its protein product is CASSEGRAYNEQFF.

This clone was picked up a small number of times. The gene calls are TRBV2 and TRBJ2-5; D may be TRBD1 (5 bases). This CDR3 has 11 residues. Trimming took off 6 bases at V and 3 bases at J, with 5 bases between the two ends. Germline assignment: CDR1 SNHLY and CDR2 FYNNEI. CDR3 sequence (DNA): TGTGCCAGCAGACAGGAAGAGACCCAGTACTTC. Translating it yields CASRQEETQYF.

The V gene is TRBV28, the J gene TRBJ2-5, with 8 bases fitting TRBD2. The J segment lost 7 bases and the V segment lost 1 base, leaving 8 bases of the junction unmatched. The CDR3 loop spans 15 amino acids. Germline CDR1 MDHEN, CDR2 SYDVKM. This CDR3 reads CASSLSPGGRGTQYF. CDR3 in DNA: TGTGCCAGCAGTTTATCTCCGGGAGGGCGTGGGACCCAGTACTTC.

The V and J genes are TRBV4-2 and TRBJ2-5, with 8 positions matching TRBD2. Germline trimming cut 0 bases from V and 6 bases from J; bases unmatched to any gene: 9. CDR1 is LGHNA, CDR2 YNFKEQ, per germline. This CDR3 has 16 residues. CDR3 region: CASSQDREGRAKTQYF. The CDR3 DNA is TGTGCCAGCAGCCAAGATCGGGAGGGCAGGGCCAAGACCCAGTACTTC.

This clone was observed a handful of times. The chain combines TRBV27 with TRBJ1-5, with a weak D call TRBD1 (5 bases). This CDR3 region has 14 residues. Trimming stripped 0 bases from V and 7 bases from J, with 10 bases between. CDR1 and CDR2 from the germline V gene are MNHEY and SMNVEV (reference sequence). The CDR3 nucleotides are TGTGCCAGCAGTTTATCCCCAGGGCTACAGCCCCAGCATTTT. Its protein product is CASSLSPGLQPQHF.

V is TRBV4-2 and J is TRBJ2-5, with D hard to call. Looked up from germline, CDR1 is LGHNA and CDR2 is YNFKEQ. V was cut by 3 bases and J by 5 bases, with 4 bases left in between. The CDR3 is 11 amino acids. DNA for the CDR3: TGTGCCAGCAGCCACCTGGAGACCCAGTACTTC. This encodes CASSHLETQYF.

The chain couples TRBV15 to TRBJ1-2; 7 positions agree with TRBD1. This CDR3 is built from 16 residues. Trimming removed 3 bases from V and 1 base from J; junction bases left unmatched: 8. Germline lookup yields CDR1 LNHNV and CDR2 YYDKDF (reference sequence). The CDR3, as DNA: TGTGCCACCAGCAGGCCACAGGGGCTGGGTAACTATGGCTACACCTTC. This translates into CATSRPQGLGNYGYTF.

This clone was seen only a few times. The chain links TRBV6-1 to TRBJ2-1; TRBD2 matches 7 bases. CDR1 MNHNS and CDR2 SASEGT come from the germline V gene. The CDR3 length is 15 residues. Trimming removed 6 bases from V and 3 bases from J; junction bases left unmatched: 8. The CDR3 protein is CASRESSGHYNEQFF. CDR3 nucleotide sequence: TGTGCCAGCAGGGAGTCTAGCGGACACTACAATGAGCAGTTCTTC.